These 20 T cell receptor beta chains originate from one sample sequenced in a study of T-cell memory formation after mild COVID-19. A single record per CDR3 protein comes from TCRdb applying MiXCR to the 5' RACE reads. The sample carries approximately 200,000 distinct CDR3 sequences, approximately 16% recorded once. Specimen: PBMCs or a T cell subset sorted from them (not recorded which). Source of these receptors: an adult woman who had mild COVID-19 (a few samples of this study predate the infection). Cell type and time point are not known.

This clonotype came up a few times. V and J are TRBV9 and TRBJ2-2; D is ambiguous. Germline V lookup: CDR1 SGDLS, CDR2 YYNGEE. This CDR3 region has 12 residues. Trimming shortened V by 0 bases and J by 6 bases, and 3 bases separated the two germline ends. The CDR3 DNA sequence: TGTGCCAGCAGCGTAGGGTCCGGGGAGCTGTTTTTT. Its protein product is CASSVGSGELFF. Full variable domain (rest looked up from reference TRBV9 and TRBJ2-2): DSGVTQTPKHLITATGQRVTLRCSPRSGDLSVYWYQQSLDQGLQFLIQYYNGEERAKGNILERFSAQQFPDLHSELNLSSLELGDSALYFCASSVGSGELFFGEGSRLTVL.

This clonotype has only a few counts. This chain joins TRBV2 and TRBJ2-1; 15 bases agree with TRBD2. V lost 6 bases to trimming and J lost 11 bases; unmatched junction nucleotides: 5. Germline V gives CDR1 SNHLY, CDR2 FYNNEI. The CDR3 loop spans 14 amino acids. CDR3 in DNA: TGTGCCAGCAGCGGGACTAGCGGGGGGACACAGCAGTTCTTC. It codes for CASSGTSGGTQQFF.

This clonotype was seen a handful of times. The chain employs TRBV7-9 and TRBJ2-1; possible D gene TRBD2, 5 bases. This CDR3 comprises 12 residues. Germline V gene data show CDR1 as SEHNR and CDR2 as FQNEAQ (reference sequence). With 7 bases removed from V and 9 bases from J, the gap between germline ends came to 13 bases. The CDR3 coding sequence is TGTGCCAGCAACGGACTTACCCTTGAGCAGTTCTTC. Translation gives CASNGLTLEQFF. Together with reference TRBV7-9 and TRBJ2-1, the CDR3 gives the full variable domain: DTGVSQNPRHKITKRGQNVTFRCDPISEHNRLYWYRQTLGQGPEFLTYFQNEAQLEKSRLLSDRFSAERPKGSFSTLEIQRTEQGDSAMYLCASNGLTLEQFFGPGTRLTVL.

The V and J genes are TRBV20-1 and TRBJ2-1; 12 nucleotides match TRBD2. CDR1 is DFQATT and CDR2 is SNEGSKA in the germline V gene (reference sequence). The CDR3 extends over 16 amino acids. The trim removed 5 bases at V and 10 bases at J, leaving 15 bases unmatched. Here the CDR3 DNA reads TGCAGTGCTCCGCTTCGGACTAGCGGGAATCCAAGAGAGCAGTTCTTC. Its protein is CSAPLRTSGNPREQFF.

The J gene is TRBJ1-5, the V gene TRBV20-1; weak D call: TRBD1 (6 bases). The V and J ends lost 3 bases and 6 bases respectively, with 18 bases between them. The CDR3 length is 15 residues. Looked up from germline, CDR1 is DFQATT and CDR2 is SNEGSKA (reference sequence). The CDR3 protein is CSAREQGSFSQPQHF. The CDR3 nucleotides are TGCAGTGCTAGGGAACAGGGTTCCTTCAGTCAGCCCCAGCATTTT.

The genes are TRBV6-2 or TRBV6-3 and TRBJ1-1; TRBD1 agrees at 8 bases. The CDR3 consists of 14 residues. V lost 7 bases, J lost 3 bases, and 7 bases stayed unmatched. Germline CDR1 is MNHEY and CDR2 is SVGEGT. The CDR3 DNA follows: TGTGCCAGCATCAGAGACAGGGGTTACACTGAAGCTTTCTTT. It is translated as CASIRDRGYTEAFF.

This clonotype has at least ten counts. The V call is TRBV29-1, the J call TRBJ2-3; D remains unclear. The germline V and J ends were trimmed by 4 bases and 1 base, with 3 bases remaining between them. The CDR3 is 11 amino acids. CDR1 is SQVTM and CDR2 is ANQGSEA in the germline V gene. The CDR3 reads CSVAGTDTQYF. In DNA form, the CDR3 reads TGCAGCGTTGCGGGCACAGATACGCAGTATTTT.

The rearrangement joins TRBV5-1 to TRBJ1-6; the match to TRBD1 covers 10 bases. Germline-derived CDR1 and CDR2 are SGHRS and YFSETQ. The CDR3 contains 16 residues. Germline trimming cut 3 bases from V and 4 bases from J; bases unmatched to any gene: 4. Written as DNA, the CDR3 is TGCGCCAGCAGCTCGAAGGACAGGGGGTATAATTCACCCCTCCACTTT. Residues: CASSSKDRGYNSPLHF.

In this sample, this clonotype turned up a few times. The V and J genes are TRBV24-1 and TRBJ1-2; D unresolved. From germline, CDR1 is KGHDR and CDR2 SFDVKD. The CDR3 is 13 residues long. V was pared by 3 bases and J by 4 bases, with 8 bases between. This chain's CDR3 is CATSDPAIYGYTF. CDR3 DNA: TGTGCCACCAGTGATCCGGCCATCTATGGCTACACCTTC.

The chain has TRBV25-1 and TRBJ2-7; 8 bases line up with TRBD1. The CDR3 length is 14 residues. The ends lost 8 bases at V and 2 bases at J; junction bases unmatched: 8. CDR1 MGHDK and CDR2 SYGVNS come from the germline V gene. The CDR3 DNA follows: TGTGCCAGCGCCGTTGGGACAGGAGCCTACGAGCAGTACTTC. Amino acid sequence: CASAVGTGAYEQYF.

The genes are TRBV29-1 and TRBJ1-1; 8 bases match TRBD1. Germline V CDR1 and CDR2: SQVTM, ANQGSEA. V was pared by 5 bases and J by 0 bases, with 5 bases of the junction left unmatched. This CDR3 region has 14 residues. CDR3 DNA: TGCAGCGTTCAGGGGGCCGGAATGAACACTGAAGCTTTCTTT. Its protein product is CSVQGAGMNTEAFF.

This clonotype was counted only a few times. The chain combines TRBV2 with TRBJ2-1; 7 positions agree with TRBD2. CDR1 is SNHLY, CDR2 FYNNEI, per germline. The CDR3 runs 17 residues. The J segment lost 4 bases and the V segment lost 7 bases, leaving 16 bases of the junction unmatched. Here the CDR3 DNA reads TGTGCCAGCATGCCCCTCAGGACTAGACCCCTATACAATGAGCAGTTCTTC. As protein: CASMPLRTRPLYNEQFF.

V usage is TRBV6-1 and J usage is TRBJ1-2; D not resolved. The ends were cut back, 7 bases at V and 6 bases at J, with 15 bases in the middle. CDR3 length: 13 amino acids. CDR1 is MNHNS, CDR2 SASEGT, per germline. The CDR3 nucleotides read TGTGCCAGCATCACCATGCGGGATAATGGCTACACCTTC. It codes for CASITMRDNGYTF.

The genes are TRBV29-1 and TRBJ1-1; TRBD1 might be the D (5 bases). The CDR3 runs to 12 residues. Looked up from germline, CDR1 is SQVTM and CDR2 is ANQGSEA. V lost 4 bases and J 4 bases, leaving 10 bases between the germline ends. The CDR3 nucleotides read TGCAGCGTTGCGCGCCAGGGCACTGAAGCTTTCTTT. Translating gives CSVARQGTEAFF.

The rearrangement joins TRBV4-1 to TRBJ2-3; 9 positions agree with TRBD2. Germline V gene lookup returns CDR1 MGHRA and CDR2 YSYEKL. V gave up 0 bases and J gave up 2 bases; unmatched junction bases: 3. The CDR3 sequence is 16 residues long. In DNA, the CDR3 is TGCGCCAGCAGCCAAGACCTAGCGGGGCTCACAGATACGCAGTATTTT. Encoded protein: CASSQDLAGLTDTQYF.

The V call is TRBV7-3, the J call TRBJ2-3, with D possibly called TRBD1 or TRBD2 (5 bases each). Deletions cut 3 bases from V and 8 bases from J, with 18 bases between. This CDR3 contains 15 residues. Germline V gene lookup returns CDR1 SGHTA and CDR2 FQGTGA. The CDR3 nucleotides read TGTGCCAGCAGCTTGGATGTGAGGGCCCAGGGTACGCAGTATTTT. Residues: CASSLDVRAQGTQYF.

The chain uses TRBV5-1 and TRBJ2-5; the match to TRBD2 covers 10 bases. Per the germline V gene, CDR1 is SGHRS and CDR2 is YFSETQ. Germline trimming cut 5 bases from V and 5 bases from J; bases unmatched to any gene: 12. This CDR3 spans 16 amino acids. DNA of the CDR3: TGCGCCAGCAGACCGCTGAGCGGGGGGGCTGGCGAGACCCAGTACTTC. Its protein is CASRPLSGGAGETQYF.

The chain employs TRBV18 and TRBJ1-6, with a possible D match to TRBD1 (5 bases). CDR3 size: 16 residues. CDR1 is KGHSH and CDR2 is LQKENI in the germline V gene. Trimming cost V 4 bases and J 8 bases, with 18 bases left between them. CDR3 sequence reads: CASSQFPRGADSPLHF. CDR3 nucleotide sequence: TGTGCCAGCTCACAGTTCCCTAGGGGAGCTGATTCACCCCTCCACTTT. Supplemented by reference TRBV18 and TRBJ1-6, the full variable domain reads NAGVMQNPRHLVRRRGQEARLRCSPMKGHSHVYWYRQLPEEGLKFMVYLQKENIIDESGMPKERFSAEFPKEGPSILRIQQVVRGDSAAYFCASSQFPRGADSPLHFGNGTRLTVT.

The table lists this clonotype with a count of one. This chain connects TRBV14 to TRBJ2-3, with a possible D match to TRBD1 (6 bases). The CDR3 contains 16 residues. V gave up 0 bases and J gave up 3 bases, with 13 bases separating them. Per germline, CDR1 SGHDN and CDR2 FVKESK. The CDR3 DNA is TGTGCCAGCAGCCAAGATTGGGGGCGAGTTACAGATACGCAGTATTTT. Its translation is CASSQDWGRVTDTQYF.

Many counts were recorded for this clonotype. DNA of the CDR3: TGTGCCAGCAGCCAAGCACCTGGGAACATTCAGTACTTC. This gives the protein CASSQAPGNIQYF. The chain couples TRBV14 to TRBJ2-4; D unclear. Trimming took 1 base from V and 7 from J, leaving 8 bases between them. CDR1 and CDR2 (germline): SGHDN, FVKESK. The CDR3 contains 13 residues.